The clone carrying this T cell receptor (beta chain) has ten or more counts. Its antigen is undetermined. Time point: longitudinal time-point 3. As healthy controls, volunteers from a blood bank in Maryland, USA, were used. Unsorted libraries used 2 million PBMCs kept at -80 degrees C. The CDR3 totals 12 residues. Germline V gene lookup returns CDR1 SGDLS and CDR2 YYNGEE. Trimming left V 3 bases short and J 1 base short, with 4 bases between. The cDNA was generated by 5'RACE with 10-nucleotide random UMIs. TCRdb independently ran MiXCR on the 5' RACE reads; one entry per CDR3 protein. The sample lists some 55,000 distinct CDR3 sequences, roughly 7.7% occurring once. These data are taken from a study of neurological immune-mediated disorders. General study points: The greatest TCR clonal expansion appeared in HTLV-1-associated myelopathy and the smallest, falling below healthy controls, in multiple sclerosis.

What was sequenced was PBMCs. The chain uses TRBV9 and TRBJ1-1; D gene uncertain. This clonotype was obtained from a woman aged 35 to 49 in good health. The CDR3 nucleotides read TGTGCCAGCAGCGGGCCGAACACTGAAGCTTTCTTT. It translates to CASSGPNTEAFF.